One sample yielded the 17 T cell receptor beta chains listed below, sequenced in a study of CD8 T cells in Susac syndrome. Reverse transcription used roughly 0.5 to 1 ug RNA and random hexamers. Each CDR3 protein gets one entry after TCRdb re-called the immunoSEQ multiplex PCR reads with MiXCR. The data contain under 150,000 distinct CDR3 sequences, around 94% of them seen just once; the ten biggest clones take up about 0.26%. Sequencing was performed on CD8+ T cells from PBMCs. All receptors derive from a human donor in good health.

The chain uses TRBV30 and TRBJ1-1; no clear D gene. Trimming stripped 4 bases from V and 1 base from J, with 7 bases between. Per the germline V gene, CDR1 is GTSNPN and CDR2 is SVGIG (reference sequence). The CDR3 consists of 12 residues. CDR3 in amino acids: CAWTPTNTEAFF. The CDR3 nucleotides read TGTGCCTGGACCCCGACGAACACTGAAGCTTTCTTT.

This clonotype was seen only once. J is TRBJ2-1 and V is TRBV2; 9 nucleotides agree with TRBD2. V shed 9 bases, J shed 10 bases, and the junction held 1 base outside the gene matches. Looked up from germline, CDR1 is SNHLY and CDR2 is FYNNEI. This CDR3 is built from 10 residues. Written as DNA, the CDR3 is TGTGCCAGGGGACTAGCCGAGCAGTTCTTC. As protein: CARGLAEQFF.

The chain employs TRBV3-1 and TRBJ2-1, with 11 bases lining up with TRBD2. Germline V gene data show CDR1 as LGHDT and CDR2 as YNNKEL (reference sequence). Germline trimming cut 4 bases from V and 4 bases from J; bases unmatched to any gene: 6. This CDR3 is 16 amino acids long. The CDR3 DNA follows: TGTGCCAGCAGCCCTCCGACTAGCGGGATATACAATGAGCAGTTCTTC. Translating it yields CASSPPTSGIYNEQFF.

In DNA, the CDR3 is TGTGCCAGCAGCTTGCCGGGACAAGGAAAAGGCGAGCAGTACTTC. Translation: CASSLPGQGKGEQYF. This chain connects TRBV4-2 to TRBJ2-7, with TRBD1 as a possible D gene (6 bases). The V gene lost 5 bases and the J gene lost 6 bases, with 20 bases spanning the gap. Germline-derived CDR1 and CDR2 are LGHNA and YNFKEQ. There are 15 residues in the CDR3.

The rearrangement links TRBV7-2 to TRBJ2-3; 7 bases are a match to TRBD1. The length of the CDR3 is 15 residues. The germline V gene encodes CDR1 SGHTA and CDR2 FQGNSA. After removal of 1 base from V and 5 bases from J, the junction contained 6 bases not matched to a gene. The CDR3 sequence is CASSLEGAEIDTQYF. Here the CDR3 DNA reads TGTGCCAGCAGCTTAGAGGGGGCTGAGATAGATACGCAGTATTTT.

The chain employs TRBV7-8 and TRBJ2-1, with D tentatively TRBD2 (6 bases). The germline gives CDR1 SGHVS, CDR2 FQNEAQ. V lost 1 base and J lost 8, with 9 bases in between. This CDR3 has 13 residues. CDR3 protein: CASSLVTGDEQFF. The CDR3 nucleotides read TGTGCCAGCAGCTTAGTCACGGGAGATGAGCAGTTCTTC.

This chain joins TRBV7-9 and TRBJ2-7, with D perhaps matching TRBD1 (7 bases). This CDR3 is 13 amino acids long. Trimming cost V 5 bases and J 4 bases, with 12 bases left between them. The germline gives CDR1 SEHNR, CDR2 FQNEAQ (reference sequence). CDR3 in amino acids: CASSVQGRYEQYF. Here the CDR3 DNA reads TGTGCCAGCAGCGTACAGGGGAGGTACGAGCAGTACTTC.

This rearrangement joins TRBV7-2 to TRBJ2-1, with a tentative D call TRBD2 (5 bases). CDR3 length equals 13 residues. V lost 1 base, J lost 5 bases, and 6 bases lay in between. Germline CDR1 SGHTA, CDR2 FQGNSA. CDR3 protein: CASSLVGDNEQFF. The CDR3, as DNA: TGTGCCAGCAGCTTAGTCGGGGACAATGAGCAGTTCTTC.

The chain recombines TRBV20-1 with TRBJ2-7, with D possibly TRBD1 on 6 matching bases. V gave up 7 bases and J gave up 3 bases, with 19 bases separating them. Germline V gene lookup returns CDR1 DFQATT and CDR2 SNEGSKA (reference sequence). The CDR3 sequence is 14 residues long. DNA of the CDR3: TGCAGTGTCCCCGACCGGGACACAAACTACGAGCAGTACTTC. The encoded protein is CSVPDRDTNYEQYF.

As DNA, the CDR3 is TGCAGTGAACAGGGGGAAGGCGGCGAGCAGTACTTC. Amino acid sequence: CSEQGEGGEQYF. This chain joins TRBV20-1 and TRBJ2-7; 8 bases match TRBD1. V lost 7 bases to trimming and J lost 6 bases; unmatched junction nucleotides: 8. The CDR3 spans 12 residues. The germline V gene has CDR1 DFQATT and CDR2 SNEGSKA (reference sequence).

V is TRBV4-1 and J is TRBJ1-3, with unresolved D. Germline V lookup: CDR1 MGHRA, CDR2 YSYEKL. The CDR3 totals 15 residues. The ends were cut back, 0 bases at V and 4 bases at J, with 10 bases in the middle. CDR3 sequence (DNA): TGCGCCAGCAGCCAAGATTTGATGACGGGAAACACCATATATTTT. Its translation: CASSQDLMTGNTIYF.

The V and J genes are TRBV6-5 and TRBJ2-1, with D perhaps matching TRBD2 (7 bases). Germline CDR1 MNHEY, CDR2 SVGAGI. Trimming pared 0 bases from V and 10 bases from J, leaving 13 bases between. CDR3 length: 14 amino acids. For the CDR3, the DNA is TGTGCCAGCAGTTACTCCCTCAGCGGGACAGAGCAGTTCTTC. Its translation is CASSYSLSGTEQFF.

The gene calls are TRBV27 and TRBJ2-7, with D uncertain. The V and J ends lost 6 bases and 3 bases respectively, with 9 bases between them. CDR3 length equals 12 residues. The germline V gene encodes CDR1 MNHEY and CDR2 SMNVEV (reference sequence). The CDR3 protein is CASSSGVYEQYF. The CDR3 DNA follows: TGTGCCAGCAGCTCCGGTGTCTACGAGCAGTACTTC.

This clonotype was counted at least ten times. The chain employs TRBV25-1 and TRBJ2-7; D call uncertain. V was pared by 11 bases and J by 0 bases, with 8 bases between. Germline V gene sequence: CDR1 MGHDK, CDR2 SYGVNS. The CDR3 runs to 11 residues. Written as DNA, the CDR3 is TGTGCCTCGTCTGACTCCTACGAGCAGTACTTC. Protein: CASSDSYEQYF.

The V call is TRBV20-1, the J call TRBJ1-5; 8 bases agree with TRBD1. Germline CDR1 reads DFQATT; CDR2 reads SNEGSKA (reference sequence). The CDR3 spans 14 residues. V lost 3 bases and J lost 6; bases outside the gene matches: 7. The CDR3 nucleotides are TGCAGTGCTAGTTGGCAGGGGGCCACTCAGCCCCAGCATTTT. It translates to CSASWQGATQPQHF.

The gene calls are TRBV19 and TRBJ1-2; D gene uncertain. This CDR3 has 11 residues. The germline V gene encodes CDR1 LNHDA and CDR2 SQIVND (reference sequence). Trimming pared 5 bases from V and 6 bases from J, leaving 7 bases between. The CDR3 sequence: CASSFGDGYTF. The CDR3, as DNA: TGTGCCAGTAGTTTCGGGGATGGCTACACCTTC.

The V and J genes are TRBV24-1 and TRBJ2-1; a weak D match, TRBD1 (6 bases). The ends were cut back, 7 bases at V and 10 bases at J, with 10 bases in the middle. This CDR3 region has 11 residues. In germline, CDR1 is KGHDR, CDR2 SFDVKD. The CDR3 DNA sequence: TGTGCCACCAGGTCAACAGGGGAGCAGTTCTTC. It encodes CATRSTGEQFF.